A single sample gave rise to the 17 T cell receptor beta chains below, sequenced in a study of T cells in Graves' hyperthyroidism and ophthalmopathy. What was amplified from RNA transcripts were TCR beta CDR3 regions. HTBI primers were used for first-round RT-PCR of the TCR CDR3. TCRdb redid the calling of the multiplex PCR reads with MiXCR, one entry per CDR3 protein. The sample yields approximately 510,000 distinct CDR3 sequences, around 20% seen once. The source material was blood. The receptor source for this set is a man younger than 35 with Graves' hyperthyroidism.

This chain connects TRBV12-3 or TRBV12-4 to TRBJ2-2, with D uncertain. The CDR3 length is 14 residues. The V gene lost 2 bases and the J gene lost 1 base, with 5 bases spanning the gap. The CDR3 DNA is TGTGCCAGCAGTTTACACGTGAACACCGGGGAGCTGTTTTTT. Amino acid sequence: CASSLHVNTGELFF.

This clonotype was detected a few times. V is TRBV12-3 or TRBV12-4 and J is TRBJ1-5, with TRBD1 matching over 7 bases. The CDR3 extends over 17 amino acids. The trim removed 6 bases at V and 1 base at J, leaving 12 bases unmatched. The DNA for the CDR3 is TGTGCCAGCAGCCTAGGAGGTAGGACAGGAAGCAATCAGCCCCAGCATTTT. It specifies CASSLGGRTGSNQPQHF.

The rearrangement joins TRBV11-2 to TRBJ1-5; 8 positions agree with TRBD1. CDR3 length: 15 residues. CDR1 is SGHAT and CDR2 is FQNNGV in the germline V gene. Unmatched junction bases numbered 7, after V lost 5 bases and J lost 4 bases. The CDR3 spells CASSLGDRRNQPQHF. The CDR3 DNA reads TGTGCCAGCAGCCTAGGGGACAGGAGAAATCAGCCCCAGCATTTT.

This clonotype has at least ten counts. The chain recombines TRBV7-8 with TRBJ2-7, with D hard to call. The V end lost 4 bases, the J end lost 12 bases, and 16 bases lay between the germline ends. Germline loops: CDR1 SGHVS, CDR2 FQNEAQ. The CDR3 loop spans 12 amino acids. The chain's CDR3 is CASSSSETPSYF. CDR3 sequence (DNA): TGTGCCAGCAGCTCCTCAGAAACGCCTTCGTACTTC.

This clonotype was seen just once. The V gene is TRBV6-1, the J gene TRBJ1-2, with TRBD1 as a possible D gene (5 bases). This CDR3 has 14 residues. CDR1 and CDR2 (germline): MNHNS, SASEGT. Trimming removed 1 base from V and 7 bases from J, with 13 bases in between. CDR3 in amino acids: CASSEGFRVGGYTF. CDR3 nucleotides: TGTGCCAGCAGTGAAGGTTTCAGGGTTGGTGGCTACACCTTC.

This clonotype was seen ten or more times. The gene calls are TRBV6-2 or TRBV6-3 and TRBJ2-7; 10 bases fit TRBD1. CDR1 is MNHEY and CDR2 is SVGEGT in the germline V gene. This CDR3 spans 16 amino acids. Trimming took 5 bases from V and 5 from J; bases not matched to a gene: 12. CDR3 sequence: CASSRGTGAMRDEQYF. The CDR3 DNA sequence: TGTGCCAGCAGTCGGGGGACAGGGGCCATGAGGGACGAGCAGTACTTC.

This clonotype was counted many times. This chain connects TRBV5-8 to TRBJ1-5, with 8 bases fitting TRBD1. Trimming removed 3 bases from V and 6 bases from J; junction bases left unmatched: 5. Germline CDR1 and CDR2: SGHTS and YDEGEE. The CDR3 has 14 residues. CDR3 bases: TGTGCCAGCAGCTCACAGGGGGGAAGTCAGCCCCAGCATTTT. It codes for CASSSQGGSQPQHF.

This clonotype was detected many times. The chain recombines TRBV28 with TRBJ1-1; possible D gene TRBD1, 5 bases. CDR1 and CDR2 (germline): MDHEN, SYDVKM. This CDR3 contains 11 residues. Trimming shortened V by 11 bases and J by 3 bases, and 10 bases separated the two germline ends. The CDR3 DNA reads TGTGCCGCTTGGGGGGACACTGAAGCTTTCTTT. Residues: CAAWGDTEAFF.

This clonotype came up a few times. The chain recombines TRBV2 with TRBJ2-2; D gene ambiguous. Trimming removed 0 bases at V and 5 bases at J, with 7 bases between. Germline V CDR1 and CDR2: SNHLY, FYNNEI. The CDR3 is 14 amino acids. The DNA for the CDR3 is TGTGCCAGCAGTGAAGCGCTACTTACCGGGGAGCTGTTTTTT. This translates into CASSEALLTGELFF.

This clonotype came up many times. The rearrangement uses TRBV20-1 and TRBJ2-7; 11 bases are shared with TRBD1. Trimming removed 3 bases from V and 6 bases from J; junction bases left unmatched: 10. In germline, CDR1 is DFQATT, CDR2 SNEGSKA (reference sequence). This CDR3 contains 15 residues. CDR3 nucleotides: TGCAGTGCTAGCTCACCGCGGGACAGGGGGATCGAGCAGTACTTC. It yields the protein CSASSPRDRGIEQYF.

This clonotype was picked up many times. V is TRBV20-1 and J is TRBJ2-7; D gene uncertain. The CDR3 has 14 amino acids. V lost 3 bases to trimming and J lost 1 base, with 13 bases between them. Germline values: CDR1 DFQATT, CDR2 SNEGSKA (reference sequence). The CDR3 coding sequence is TGCAGTGCTAGTAATGTGGCAACATCCTACGAGCAGTACTTC. Amino acids: CSASNVATSYEQYF.

This clonotype was detected only a few times. The chain is built from TRBV28 and TRBJ2-4; 10 bases are a match to TRBD1. This CDR3 is 16 amino acids long. V was pared by 3 bases and J by 4 bases, with 6 bases of the junction left unmatched. CDR1 and CDR2 from the germline V gene are MDHEN and SYDVKM. In DNA form, the CDR3 reads TGTGCCAGCAGTTTGACAGGGGGCGCATTTAAAAACATTCAGTACTTC. It encodes CASSLTGGAFKNIQYF. Based on the CDR3 plus reference TRBV28 and TRBJ2-4, the full variable domain is DVKVTQSSRYLVKRTGEKVFLECVQDMDHENMFWYRQDPGLGLRLIYFSYDVKMKEKGDIPEGYSVSREKKERFSLILESASTNQTSMYLCASSLTGGAFKNIQYFGAGTRLSVL.

In its sample, this clonotype was seen a few times. The CDR3 protein is CASSLTDPIYNSPLHF. The CDR3 nucleotides are TGCGCCAGCAGCTTAACCGACCCCATCTATAATTCACCCCTCCACTTT. The V call is TRBV5-1, the J call TRBJ1-6; D not resolved. This CDR3 spans 16 amino acids. Germline values: CDR1 SGHRS, CDR2 YFSETQ. Trimming stripped 2 bases from V and 3 bases from J, with 12 bases between.

The genes are TRBV28 and TRBJ2-7; unclear D gene. CDR1 and CDR2 from the germline V gene are MDHEN and SYDVKM. V was pared by 7 bases and J by 3 bases, with 19 bases between. The CDR3 sequence is 15 residues long. DNA of the CDR3: TGTGCCAGCACCCCCCTGGCTGGCGGATACTACGAGCAGTACTTC. Translating it yields CASTPLAGGYYEQYF.

This clonotype was seen ten or more times. The J gene is TRBJ2-5, the V gene TRBV12-3 or TRBV12-4, with D tentatively TRBD1 (5 bases). CDR3 size: 14 residues. V was shortened by 3 bases and J by 5 bases, with 13 bases between the two germline ends. In DNA form, the CDR3 reads TGTGCCAGCAGTTTCCGCGGCCCAGGGGAGACCCAGTACTTC. Its translation is CASSFRGPGETQYF.

This clonotype showed up many times. The CDR3 is CASSEDRVLYGYTF. DNA of the CDR3: TGTGCCAGCAGTGAAGACAGGGTTCTATATGGCTACACCTTC. The V and J genes are TRBV6-1 and TRBJ1-2, with D possibly TRBD1 on 6 matching bases. Germline V gene data show CDR1 as MNHNS and CDR2 as SASEGT. The V and J ends lost 1 base and 5 bases respectively, with 11 bases between them. This CDR3 has 14 residues.

This clonotype was detected a few times. The chain links TRBV7-3 to TRBJ1-1, with 8 bases matching TRBD1. CDR1 is SGHTA and CDR2 is FQGTGA in the germline V gene. V trimming: 5 bases; J trimming: 2 bases; junction bases outside the gene matches: 7. CDR3 length equals 15 residues. CDR3 DNA sequence: TGTGCCAGCAGCCCAGGGGGCACCTTAAACACTGAAGCTTTCTTT. Amino acids: CASSPGGTLNTEAFF.